This section outlines one T cell receptor (beta chain) sequence together with its context. These data originate in a study of blood T cell repertoires in COVID-19. Study as a whole: Acute and convalescent COVID-19 samples came from the United States, Italy and Spain.

The authors' processing: Estimated nucleated cell counts came from reference gene primer amplification. Produced via immunoSEQ multiplex PCR; TCRdb's table is partial and in-frame only. Clonal size and the V and J genes are those of that table, whereas D and trimming came from the DNA. Of 140,000 to 150,000 clones detected, approximately 81% appear once; the ten largest clones hold 8.2%. The CDR3 sequence is 12 residues long. CDR1 KGHSH and CDR2 LQKENI come from the germline V gene. V was cut by 3 bases and J by 4 bases, with 7 bases left in between. The sequencing input was peripheral blood. The V and J genes are TRBV18 and TRBJ2-7; no clear D gene. The receptor was derived from a human donor in a cohort sampled during active COVID-19. The CDR3 coding sequence is TGTGCCAGCTCACCCGAAACTTACGAGCAGTACTTC. Translating it yields CASSPETYEQYF.